Listed below are T cell receptor beta chains from one sample, sequenced in a study of technical replicates of blood from a few donors. Measured with immunoSEQ multiplex PCR; TCRdb has only the in-frame clones, and not every one. The sample consists of 79,000 or so clones, 75% to 95% of them appearing once. The sequenced material came from T cells isolated from PBMCs. Receptors were obtained from a human donor in good health. The CDR3 runs from the conserved cysteine through the conserved F or W. Fields, in order: J gene, V gene, clone size, D gene, CDR3 DNA, CDR3 protein. D genes are given only for firm matches. Not every row has a clone size; where given, it reads once, few, many or a size class.

TRBJ1-2 TRBV6-6 NA TRBD1 TGTGCCAGTTACTCCGGGACAGGGAACTATGGCTACACCTTC CASYSGTGNYGYTF
TRBJ2-1 TRBV19 NA TRBD1 TGTGCCAGTAGTATCGCCGGGACAGGGAGAGATGAGCAGTTCTTC CASSIAGTGRDEQFF
TRBJ2-1 TRBV4-1 NA TRBD2 TGCGCCAGCAGCCAAGATCCGGCTAGCGGGGGGGCTAATGAGCAGTTCTTC CASSQDPASGGANEQFF
TRBJ2-7 TRBV4-1 NA NA TGCGCCAGCAGCCAAGATCTTTTTGGGACACTTACCTACGAGCAGTACTTC CASSQDLFGTLTYEQYF
TRBJ2-1 TRBV18 NA TRBD1 TGTGCCAGCTCACAAACAAGCCCGCGACAGGGCCGGTGGGTTGGTGAGCAGTTCTTC CASSQTSPRQGRWVGEQFF
TRBJ2-7 TRBV5-8 NA NA TGTGCCAGCAGCTTTACCGATCGGTATTACGAGCAGTACTTC CASSFTDRYYEQYF
TRBJ2-5 TRBV27 once NA TGTGCCAGCAGTTCCGTGGCAGCAGGTCAAGAGACCCAGTACTTC CASSSVAAGQETQYF
TRBJ1-1 TRBV7-9 NA NA TGTGCCAGCAGCCCTAGGGTCGCGGGGAACACTGAAGCTTTCTTT CASSPRVAGNTEAFF
TRBJ1-2 TRBV11-2 NA NA TGTGCCAGCAGAGAATCAACCGGGACAAGCCATGGCTACACCTTC CASRESTGTSHGYTF
TRBJ2-1 TRBV29-1 once TRBD1 TGCAGCGCCCAAGACGAAGTCGGGACAGGTATTTACAATGAGCAGTTCTTC CSAQDEVGTGIYNEQFF
TRBJ2-3 TRBV5-5 NA TRBD2 TGTGCCAGCAGCATAAGGACTAGCGGGTACAGCACAGATACGCAGTATTTT CASSIRTSGYSTDTQYF
TRBJ2-6 TRBV10-3 NA NA TGTGCCATCAGTGAGTCTACATCTGGGGCCAACGTCCTGACTTTC CAISESTSGANVLTF
TRBJ2-2 TRBV5-1 once TRBD2 TGCGCCAGCAGCTTGGGACTAGCGGGGGCCCTTAACACCGGGGAGCTGTTTTTT CASSLGLAGALNTGELFF
TRBJ1-1 TRBV4-1 NA NA TGCGCCAGCAGCCAAGATGGCAGAGGGACTGAAGCTTTCTTT CASSQDGRGTEAFF
TRBJ2-7 TRBV11-3 few TRBD1 TGTGCCAGCAGCTACAGGGACAGCTCCTACGAGCAGTACTTC CASSYRDSSYEQYF
TRBJ1-1 TRBV2 NA NA TGTGCCAGCAACCTGGGGCTGGGAAACACTGAAGCTTTCTTT CASNLGLGNTEAFF
TRBJ2-5 TRBV6-5 NA TRBD1 TGTGCCAGCAGTTACAAGGCAGGGGGCAACGGAGAGACCCAGTACTTC CASSYKAGGNGETQYF
TRBJ2-5 TRBV27 NA NA TGTGCCAGCAACCAAGCGGACGGGTCTCAAGAGACCCAGTACTTC CASNQADGSQETQYF
TRBJ2-2 TRBV9 NA TRBD2 TGTGCCAGCAGCCGACGGACTAGCGCCACCGGGGAGCTGTTTTTT CASSRRTSATGELFF
TRBJ2-1 TRBV30 NA TRBD2 TGTGCCTGTATGACTAGCGGGGCCTACAATGAGCAGTTCTTC CACMTSGAYNEQFF
TRBJ1-5 TRBV19 NA TRBD1 TGTGCCAGTAGTACCCGGGACAGGGGACATCAGCCCCAGCATTTT CASSTRDRGHQPQHF
TRBJ1-2 TRBV4-1 NA TRBD1 TGCGCCAGCAGCCAAGGGGGTATTTGGGAGAAAGATCCGACAGGGCGGGATGGCTACACCTTC CASSQGGIWEKDPTGRDGYTF
TRBJ2-2 TRBV28 NA TRBD1 TGTGCCAGCGGGGACAGGAGGAACACCGGGGAGCTGTTTTTT CASGDRRNTGELFF
TRBJ2-7 TRBV5-1 NA TRBD2 TGCGCCAGCAGCTTGAGGACTAGCGGTTCCTACGAGCAGTACTTC CASSLRTSGSYEQYF
TRBJ1-2 TRBV19 NA TRBD1 TGTGCCAGTACCCTGGGACTGGGGACAGGAGGGACTTTAGGGGGCTACACCTTC CASTLGLGTGGTLGGYTF
TRBJ2-5 TRBV4-2 NA NA TGTGCCAGCAGCCAAGATCTTTTTATGTCAGGGCCGCAAGAGACCCAGTACTTC CASSQDLFMSGPQETQYF
TRBJ1-2 TRBV19 once NA TGTGCCAGTAGTTTACAGGGTGGTGGCTACACCTTC CASSLQGGGYTF
TRBJ2-7 TRBV7-6 NA TRBD2 TGTGCCAGCAGCTCGACTAGCGGGGGCACCGGGGCCTCCTACGAGCAGTACTTC CASSSTSGGTGASYEQYF
TRBJ2-7 TRBV6-4 NA TRBD2 TGTGCCAGCAGTCGGACTAGCTACGAGCAGTACTTC CASSRTSYEQYF
TRBJ2-1 TRBV5-1 NA TRBD2 TGCGCCAGCAGAGGCGGCGGGGGGGCTTACAATGAGCAGTTCTTC CASRGGGGAYNEQFF